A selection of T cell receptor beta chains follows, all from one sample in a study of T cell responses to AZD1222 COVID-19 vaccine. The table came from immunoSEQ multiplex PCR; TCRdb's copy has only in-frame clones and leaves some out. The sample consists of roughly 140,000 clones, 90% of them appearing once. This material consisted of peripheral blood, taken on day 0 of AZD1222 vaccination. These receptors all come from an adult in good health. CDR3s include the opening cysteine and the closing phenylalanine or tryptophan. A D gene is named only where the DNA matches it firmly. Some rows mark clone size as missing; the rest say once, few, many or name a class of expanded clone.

TGCGCCAGCAGCTTTACACAGGGTTACACCGGGGAGCTGTTTTTT	CASSFTQGYTGELFF	TRBJ2-2	TRBV5-1	.	.
TGTGCCAGCGGGGGGGACACCGGGGAGCTGTTTTTT	CASGGDTGELFF	TRBJ2-2	TRBV10-3	TRBD2	.
TGCGCCAGCAGCCGCGCACAGACAGCGGCCGGGACTGAAGCTTTCTTT	CASSRAQTAAGTEAFF	TRBJ1-1	TRBV5-1	.	.
TGTGCCAGCAGCCCGAGGAGGGTTGGGGGGAATGAAAAACTGTTTTTT	CASSPRRVGGNEKLFF	TRBJ1-4	TRBV7-8	.	.
TGTGCCAGCAGCTTAGCGCGGGGGGTCAACACTGAAGCTTTCTTT	CASSLARGVNTEAFF	TRBJ1-1	TRBV7-9	.	once
TGTGCCAGTAGTGTCTCCGACAGCACCGGGGAGCTGTTTTTT	CASSVSDSTGELFF	TRBJ2-2	TRBV19	.	.
TGTGCCAGCACCAGGATCGGAAACACCATATATTTT	CASTRIGNTIYF	TRBJ1-3	TRBV11-2	.	.
TGTGCCAGCTCACCCCTCGGACTAGGGGAGACCCAGTACTTC	CASSPLGLGETQYF	TRBJ2-5	TRBV18	TRBD2	.
TGTGCCAGCAGTTCAAGACACTCCAGGGACACTGAAGCTTTCTTT	CASSSRHSRDTEAFF	TRBJ1-1	TRBV6-5	.	.
TGCGCCAGCAGCTTGCAGGACAGACAAGAGACCCAGTACTTC	CASSLQDRQETQYF	TRBJ2-5	TRBV5-1	.	.
TGTGCCAGCAGCCAAACGGGAGACACTGAAGCTTTCTTT	CASSQTGDTEAFF	TRBJ1-1	TRBV3-1/TRBV3-2	.	.
TGTGCCAGCCAGAGGGAATGGAACACTGAAGCTTTCTTT	CASQREWNTEAFF	TRBJ1-1	TRBV2	.	.
TGTGCCAGTAGTACCTCTCGGACCGAGCAGTTCTTC	CASSTSRTEQFF	TRBJ2-1	TRBV19	.	.
TGCGCCAGCAGCCAAGCCCACAGGGGTGGGGAAAAACTGTTTTTT	CASSQAHRGGEKLFF	TRBJ1-4	TRBV4-3	TRBD1	.
TGTGCCAGCAGTATAGCGGGTTCTAGCACAGATACGCAGTATTTT	CASSIAGSSTDTQYF	TRBJ2-3	TRBV2	TRBD2	once
TGTGCCAGCAGTTACCGGACCCCGCCCGTGGATGAGCAGTTCTTC	CASSYRTPPVDEQFF	TRBJ2-1	TRBV6-2/TRBV6-3	.	.
TGTGCCAGCAGCTTACGGACTAGCGGGGGTGATACGCAGTATTTT	CASSLRTSGGDTQYF	TRBJ2-3	TRBV11-3	TRBD2	.
TGTGCTACCTCACCAGGGGGGGGACTCTACAATGAGCAGTTCTTC	CATSPGGGLYNEQFF	TRBJ2-1	TRBV6-4	.	.
TGTGCCAGTAGTGCAAGGGCCCTTACGGGGTTGGAGACCCAGTACTTC	CASSARALTGLETQYF	TRBJ2-5	TRBV19	.	.